These 3 T cell receptor beta chains were sequenced from one sample in a study of T cell clones after liver transplantation. The table came from immunoSEQ multiplex PCR; TCRdb's copy has only in-frame clones and leaves some out. The sample yields approximately 65,000 clones, about 92% seen once. Sequenced here: CD4+ T cells from blood, sampled less than 27 months after liver transplant. These receptors came from a human patient who received a liver transplant. Some T cells here may be from the graft donor.

The genes are TRBV5-6 and TRBJ2-5, with D possibly TRBD2 on 7 matching bases. Germline assignment: CDR1 SGHDT and CDR2 YYEEEE. The CDR3 is 14 amino acids. The V and J ends lost 3 bases and 4 bases respectively, with 13 bases between them. The CDR3: CASSSWGGTETQYF. In DNA, the CDR3 is TGTGCCAGCAGCTCTTGGGGGGGCACAGAGACCCAGTACTTC.

The chain joins TRBV28 to TRBJ1-1, with 8 positions matching TRBD1. The CDR3 covers 15 residues. V was clipped by 6 bases and J by 0 bases; unmatched bases: 6. Per the germline V gene, CDR1 is MDHEN and CDR2 is SYDVKM. CDR3 sequence (DNA): TGTGCCAGCAGGCCACAGGGGGTTATGAACACTGAAGCTTTCTTT. As protein: CASRPQGVMNTEAFF.

The chain couples TRBV10-3 to TRBJ2-5; TRBD1 might be the D (5 bases). The CDR3 is made up of 14 amino acids. Trimming left V 4 bases short and J 1 base short, with 10 bases between. The germline V gene encodes CDR1 ENHRY and CDR2 SYGVKD. In DNA, the CDR3 is TGTGCCATCAGTGTGCAGGACACCCAAGAGACCCAGTACTTC. Amino acid sequence: CAISVQDTQETQYF.